The 20 T cell receptor beta chains in this list originate from one sample, sequenced in a study of blood T cells in healthy people across ages. It was with a sample-barcoded 5' primer and a J-beta primer mix that a second PCR of roughly 7 to 12 cycles was run. Using its own MiXCR run on the 5' RACE reads, TCRdb lists one record per CDR3 protein. The table records 1.5 million to 2 million distinct CDR3 sequences, 28% of them present only once. The material sequenced was blood. The receptors originated from a young woman in good health.

This clonotype was picked up a small number of times. The J gene is TRBJ2-1, the V gene TRBV28; D is tentatively TRBD1 or TRBD2 (5 bases each). The CDR3 loop spans 17 amino acids. The germline V and J ends were trimmed by 6 bases and 7 bases, with 25 bases remaining between them. In germline, CDR1 is MDHEN, CDR2 SYDVKM. CDR3 amino acids: CASSSLGTSLGSNEQFF. CDR3 sequence (DNA): TGTGCCAGCAGCTCACTCGGGACCTCCCTGGGTTCTAATGAGCAGTTCTTC.

This clonotype was counted ten times or more. The rearrangement links TRBV11-1 to TRBJ2-1; 11 bases line up with TRBD2. The germline CDR1 and CDR2 sequences are SGHAT and FQDESV (reference sequence). Trimming at V came to 4 bases and at J to 7 bases, leaving 9 bases not matched to a gene. The CDR3 runs to 16 residues. The CDR3 here is CASSSQLAGEVNEQFF. Written as DNA, the CDR3 is TGTGCCAGCAGCTCCCAACTAGCGGGAGAAGTAAATGAGCAGTTCTTC. Drawing the rest from reference TRBV11-1 and TRBJ2-1, the complete variable domain is EAEVAQSPRYKITEKSQAVAFWCDPISGHATLYWYRQILGQGPELLVQFQDESVVDDSQLPKDRFSAERLKGVDSTLKIQPAELGDSAMYLCASSSQLAGEVNEQFFGPGTRLTVL.

The chain has TRBV5-1 and TRBJ2-5; D may be TRBD2 (5 bases). V lost 4 bases and J lost 2, with 15 bases in between. Germline values: CDR1 SGHRS, CDR2 YFSETQ. The CDR3 spans 15 residues. The CDR3 loop is CASSPSLTGQETQYF. The CDR3 nucleotides are TGCGCCAGCAGCCCATCCTTGACGGGACAAGAGACCCAGTACTTC.

V is TRBV29-1 and J is TRBJ2-7; the D is unclear. CDR3 length equals 12 residues. The germline CDR1 and CDR2 sequences are SQVTM and ANQGSEA. CDR3 in amino acids: CGGLDITYEQYF. For the CDR3, the DNA is TGCGGCGGCCTAGACATTACCTACGAGCAGTACTTC.

The table lists this clonotype with many counts. The V and J genes are TRBV12-3 or TRBV12-4 and TRBJ2-4; tentatively, D is TRBD1 or TRBD2 (5 bases each). Trimming took 6 bases from V and 8 from J, leaving 11 bases between them. This CDR3 is built from 12 residues. CDR3 sequence reads: CASRYGGDIQYF. The CDR3 nucleotides are TGTGCCAGCAGGTATGGGGGTGACATTCAGTACTTC.

This clonotype was observed at least ten times. This rearrangement joins TRBV28 to TRBJ2-6, with 7 bases matching TRBD1. The V gene end was trimmed by 6 bases and the J gene end by 0 bases; junction bases not matched to a gene: 5. The CDR3 covers 16 residues. The germline gives CDR1 MDHEN, CDR2 SYDVKM. This chain's CDR3 is CASRRQGNSGANVLTF. Here the CDR3 DNA reads TGTGCCAGCAGGAGACAGGGAAACTCTGGGGCCAACGTCCTGACTTTC.

This chain links TRBV7-2 with TRBJ2-1; D is possibly TRBD1 or TRBD2 (7 bases each). The CDR3 extends over 16 amino acids. Germline loops: CDR1 SGHTA, CDR2 FQGNSA. The V end lost 4 bases, the J end lost 4 bases, and 17 bases lay between the germline ends. CDR3 in DNA: TGTGCCAGCAGCTCAGGGGGGGGTAAGGGTTACAATGAGCAGTTCTTC. This gives the protein CASSSGGGKGYNEQFF.

This clonotype was seen at least ten times. The rearrangement uses TRBV5-1 and TRBJ2-7; D may be TRBD1 or TRBD2 (5 bases each). Trimming took off 0 bases at V and 5 bases at J, with 9 bases between the two ends. CDR3 length: 13 residues. CDR1 is SGHRS, CDR2 YFSETQ, per germline. The CDR3 DNA follows: TGCGCCAGCAGCTTGGGGGGGACCAACGAGCAGTACTTC. Its translation: CASSLGGTNEQYF.

This clonotype was recorded a few times. The CDR3 region has the DNA TGTGCCAGCAGCGGGGGGTACACTGAAGCTTTCTTT. Its protein product is CASSGGYTEAFF. The gene calls are TRBV3-1 and TRBJ1-1; D is possibly TRBD1 (5 bases). Deletions cut 5 bases from V and 3 bases from J, with 7 bases between. CDR1 LGHDT and CDR2 YNNKEL come from the germline V gene (reference sequence). The CDR3 has 12 residues.

Comments on this clonotype: A junction boundary mismatches the germline segment, possibly from a read error. The chain recombines TRBV4-1 with TRBJ1-6; D ambiguous. The CDR3 is 13 residues long. Germline V gene sequence: CDR1 MGHRA, CDR2 YSYEKL. For the CDR3, the DNA is TGCGCCAGCAGCAAACGGGGAAATTCACCCCCCCACTTT. This encodes CASSKRGNSPPHF.

V is TRBV4-2 and J is TRBJ2-1; 9 bases match TRBD2. V shed 0 bases and J 0 bases; nucleotides not matched to a gene: 6. The V gene's germline CDR1 is LGHNA and CDR2 YNFKEQ. CDR3 length: 18 amino acids. The CDR3 DNA sequence: TGTGCCAGCAGCCAAGAAAGCGGGGGGACGAGCTCCTACAATGAGCAGTTCTTC. It translates to CASSQESGGTSSYNEQFF.

This clonotype was recorded at least ten times. The chain is built from TRBV6-5 and TRBJ2-7; no definite D call. The CDR3 is made up of 13 amino acids. V was cut by 2 bases and J by 0 bases, with 5 bases left in between. Per the germline V gene, CDR1 is MNHEY and CDR2 is SVGAGI. CDR3 sequence reads: CASSYGLSYEQYF. The CDR3 DNA follows: TGTGCCAGCAGTTACGGGCTCTCCTACGAGCAGTACTTC.

This clonotype was counted many times. The V and J genes are TRBV7-2 and TRBJ2-7; perhaps TRBD2 as D (6 bases). V lost 5 bases and J 2 bases, leaving 13 bases between the germline ends. This CDR3 is built from 14 residues. Germline CDR1 SGHTA, CDR2 FQGNSA. In nucleotides, the CDR3 is TGTGCCAGCAGCCGGGGGACCGTGACCTACGAGCAGTACTTC. It translates to CASSRGTVTYEQYF.

This rearrangement joins TRBV29-1 to TRBJ1-1, with 9 bases aligning to TRBD1. This CDR3 comprises 14 residues. Germline lookup yields CDR1 SQVTM and CDR2 ANQGSEA. V trimming: 3 bases; J trimming: 0 bases; junction bases outside the gene matches: 2. CDR3 in amino acids: CSVDRTGVNTEAFF. CDR3 DNA sequence: TGCAGCGTTGATCGGACAGGGGTGAACACTGAAGCTTTCTTT.

The J gene is TRBJ1-5, the V gene TRBV20-1; TRBD1 might be the D (5 bases). With 0 bases removed from V and 9 bases from J, the gap between germline ends came to 18 bases. The CDR3 covers 15 residues. Germline V CDR1 and CDR2: DFQATT, SNEGSKA (reference sequence). CDR3 amino acids: CSAREIGLRGGPQHF. The DNA for the CDR3 is TGCAGTGCTAGAGAGATTGGGCTCCGTGGGGGGCCCCAGCATTTT.

The rearrangement links TRBV2 to TRBJ2-4, with a possible D match to TRBD1 (5 bases). The CDR3 has 14 residues. With 8 bases removed from V and 0 bases from J, the gap between germline ends came to 11 bases. CDR1 is SNHLY and CDR2 is FYNNEI in the germline V gene. The CDR3 DNA reads as TGTGCCAGCCAAGGGGATCTAGCCAAAAACATTCAGTACTTC. This gives the protein CASQGDLAKNIQYF. The whole variable domain, remainder taken from reference TRBV2 and TRBJ2-4, is EPEVTQTPSHQVTQMGQEVILRCVPISNHLYFYWYRQILGQKVEFLVSFYNNEISEKSEIFDDQFSVERPDGSNFTLKIRSTKLEDSAMYFCASQGDLAKNIQYFGAGTRLSVL.

The chain links TRBV14 to TRBJ1-2, with no clear D. Deletions cut 4 bases from V and 7 bases from J, with 25 bases between. The CDR3 totals 17 residues. Germline assignment: CDR1 SGHDN and CDR2 FVKESK. CDR3 nucleotides: TGTGCCAGCAGCCCATTCCCGGTGGAGGGTTGGATAGGTGGCTACACCTTC. Protein: CASSPFPVEGWIGGYTF.

The V and J genes are TRBV24-1 and TRBJ2-1, with 12 bases fitting TRBD1. Germline V gene data show CDR1 as KGHDR and CDR2 as SFDVKD. V trimming: 3 bases; J trimming: 7 bases; junction bases outside the gene matches: 3. The CDR3 is 15 residues long. CDR3 sequence reads: CATSDRDRGLNEQFF. The CDR3 region has the DNA TGTGCCACCAGTGATAGGGACAGGGGGCTTAATGAGCAGTTCTTC.

The V call is TRBV7-2, the J call TRBJ2-7, with 7 bases aligning to TRBD2. The germline V gene encodes CDR1 SGHTA and CDR2 FQGNSA. The CDR3 has 14 residues. Unmatched junction bases numbered 11, after V lost 0 bases and J lost 12 bases. This chain's CDR3 is CASSLASGGSHRYF. CDR3 nucleotides: TGTGCCAGCAGCTTAGCATCGGGAGGCAGTCATCGGTACTTC.

As concerns this clonotype: The junction departs from the called germline gene at one end, perhaps through a read error. The rearrangement links TRBV5-1 to TRBJ2-3; 9 nucleotides line up with TRBD2. This CDR3 has 15 amino acids. CDR1 SGHRS and CDR2 YFSETQ come from the germline V gene. The CDR3 DNA reads TGCGCCAACAGCTTGAAGCGGGGGGCAGCAGATACGCAGTATTTT. The encoded protein is CANSLKRGAADTQYF.